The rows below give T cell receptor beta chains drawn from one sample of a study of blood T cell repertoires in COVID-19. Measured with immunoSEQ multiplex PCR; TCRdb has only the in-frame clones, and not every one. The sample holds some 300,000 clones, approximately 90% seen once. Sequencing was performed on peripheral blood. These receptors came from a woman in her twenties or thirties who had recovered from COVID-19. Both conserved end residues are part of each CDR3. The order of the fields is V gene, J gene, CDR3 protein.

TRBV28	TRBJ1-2	CASSSPGRSYGYTF
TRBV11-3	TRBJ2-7	CASSLGRAYEQYF
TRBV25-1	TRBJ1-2	CASSEARGSRGYTF
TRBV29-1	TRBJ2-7	CSASRGYEQYF
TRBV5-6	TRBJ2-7	CASSLGVGEQYF
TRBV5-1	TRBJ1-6	CASSLGGTGGNSPLHF
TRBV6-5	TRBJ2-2	CASSQAANTGELFF
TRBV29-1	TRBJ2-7	CSVGAGLEHPGGQYF
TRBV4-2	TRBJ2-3	CASSQDLAGGDTDTQYF
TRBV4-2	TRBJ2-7	CASSQDLGTGRTYEQYF
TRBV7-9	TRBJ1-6	CASSQGQGGSPLHF
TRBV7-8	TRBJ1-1	CASSLRSGPGNTEAFF
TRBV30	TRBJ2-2	CAWSTSGGWAGELFF
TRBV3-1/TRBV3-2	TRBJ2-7	CASSQGQGLSEQYF
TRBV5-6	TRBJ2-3	CASSLLGGPAPQAQYF
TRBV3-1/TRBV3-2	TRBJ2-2	CASSHWDRKNTGELFF
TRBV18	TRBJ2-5	CASSPPTSGGRQTQYF
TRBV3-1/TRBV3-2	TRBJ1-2	CASSPRRSYGYTF
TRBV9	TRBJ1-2	CASSADRKTNYGYTF
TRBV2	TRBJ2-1	CASSQGPLGEQFF
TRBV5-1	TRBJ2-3	CASSLPTSTDTQYF
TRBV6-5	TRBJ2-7	CASSYGAGGNEQYF
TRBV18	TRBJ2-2	CASSPKRGNTGELFF
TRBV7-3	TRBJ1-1	CRTGNFIMNTEAFF
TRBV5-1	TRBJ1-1	CASSGTVNTEAFF
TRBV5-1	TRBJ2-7	CASSSGTGGISYEQYF
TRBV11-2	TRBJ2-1	CASSLGSRGDEQFF
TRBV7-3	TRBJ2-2	CASSSRSGGDSGELFF
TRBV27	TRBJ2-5	CASSLTRAGTGWQETQYF
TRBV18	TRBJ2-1	CASSPEGSGPDLGDEQFF
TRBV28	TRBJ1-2	CASSPLRLYGYTF
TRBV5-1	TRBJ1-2	CASSLEAGGGYTF
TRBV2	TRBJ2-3	CASSDPPTGDGTDTQYF
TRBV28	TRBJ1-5	CASRWPSRGQPQHF
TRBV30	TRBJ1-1	CAWSPGEGTLNTEAFF
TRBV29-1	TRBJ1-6	CSVGLDYNSPLHF
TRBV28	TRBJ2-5	CASSLAGTQYF
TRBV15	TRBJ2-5	CATSSRVGARETQYF
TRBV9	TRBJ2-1	CASSVGAINEQFF
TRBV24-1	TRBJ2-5	CATSDLNRASGYQETQYF
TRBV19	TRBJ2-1	CASSLGQGGHNEQFF
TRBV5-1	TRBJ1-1	CASSFGGSDTEAFF
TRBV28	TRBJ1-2	CASSLFRQGRNYGYTF
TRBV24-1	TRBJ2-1	CATSDSMGGSSYNEQFF
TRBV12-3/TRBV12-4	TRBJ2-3	CASSVQIDTQYF
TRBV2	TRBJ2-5	CASRFQRGGPQETQYF
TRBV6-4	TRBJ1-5	CASSLREDQPQHF
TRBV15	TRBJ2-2	CATSRQIISFSTGELFF
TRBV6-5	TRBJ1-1	CASTPPGNTEAFF